This T cell receptor beta chain was obtained from a study of T cell clusters in autoimmune cytopenias. Study-level points and caveats: Physiological T cell clusters of healthy donors were apparently absent in primary autoimmune cytopenia patients.

Each sample's input was approximately 0.25 ug genomic DNA, roughly 40,000 genome equivalents. Frequency places this clonotype as medium-sized. Antigen: not known. Germline V gives CDR1 SQVTM, CDR2 ANQGSEA. The CDR3 sequence is 14 residues long. TRB rearrangements were amplified by touch-down multiplex PCR with mixed TRB-A/B primers. From the multiplex PCR reads, TCRdb lists one entry per CDR3 protein and no DNA. In all, the sample yields approximately 11,000 distinct CDR3 sequences. These data also featured in a second study, about T cell repertoires in aging, cancer and after chemotherapy. From that second work: Untreated cancer patients had significantly lower blood TCR diversity than age-matched healthy donors. In healthy donors, age-related TCR diversity loss mainly reflected lost richness.

The genes are TRBV29-1 and TRBJ2-7; without DNA, the TCRdb call of TRBD1 cannot be checked. This TCR derives from a human donor in good health. The specimen sequenced was peripheral blood. The CDR3 loop is CSVRGSAGTDEQYF.